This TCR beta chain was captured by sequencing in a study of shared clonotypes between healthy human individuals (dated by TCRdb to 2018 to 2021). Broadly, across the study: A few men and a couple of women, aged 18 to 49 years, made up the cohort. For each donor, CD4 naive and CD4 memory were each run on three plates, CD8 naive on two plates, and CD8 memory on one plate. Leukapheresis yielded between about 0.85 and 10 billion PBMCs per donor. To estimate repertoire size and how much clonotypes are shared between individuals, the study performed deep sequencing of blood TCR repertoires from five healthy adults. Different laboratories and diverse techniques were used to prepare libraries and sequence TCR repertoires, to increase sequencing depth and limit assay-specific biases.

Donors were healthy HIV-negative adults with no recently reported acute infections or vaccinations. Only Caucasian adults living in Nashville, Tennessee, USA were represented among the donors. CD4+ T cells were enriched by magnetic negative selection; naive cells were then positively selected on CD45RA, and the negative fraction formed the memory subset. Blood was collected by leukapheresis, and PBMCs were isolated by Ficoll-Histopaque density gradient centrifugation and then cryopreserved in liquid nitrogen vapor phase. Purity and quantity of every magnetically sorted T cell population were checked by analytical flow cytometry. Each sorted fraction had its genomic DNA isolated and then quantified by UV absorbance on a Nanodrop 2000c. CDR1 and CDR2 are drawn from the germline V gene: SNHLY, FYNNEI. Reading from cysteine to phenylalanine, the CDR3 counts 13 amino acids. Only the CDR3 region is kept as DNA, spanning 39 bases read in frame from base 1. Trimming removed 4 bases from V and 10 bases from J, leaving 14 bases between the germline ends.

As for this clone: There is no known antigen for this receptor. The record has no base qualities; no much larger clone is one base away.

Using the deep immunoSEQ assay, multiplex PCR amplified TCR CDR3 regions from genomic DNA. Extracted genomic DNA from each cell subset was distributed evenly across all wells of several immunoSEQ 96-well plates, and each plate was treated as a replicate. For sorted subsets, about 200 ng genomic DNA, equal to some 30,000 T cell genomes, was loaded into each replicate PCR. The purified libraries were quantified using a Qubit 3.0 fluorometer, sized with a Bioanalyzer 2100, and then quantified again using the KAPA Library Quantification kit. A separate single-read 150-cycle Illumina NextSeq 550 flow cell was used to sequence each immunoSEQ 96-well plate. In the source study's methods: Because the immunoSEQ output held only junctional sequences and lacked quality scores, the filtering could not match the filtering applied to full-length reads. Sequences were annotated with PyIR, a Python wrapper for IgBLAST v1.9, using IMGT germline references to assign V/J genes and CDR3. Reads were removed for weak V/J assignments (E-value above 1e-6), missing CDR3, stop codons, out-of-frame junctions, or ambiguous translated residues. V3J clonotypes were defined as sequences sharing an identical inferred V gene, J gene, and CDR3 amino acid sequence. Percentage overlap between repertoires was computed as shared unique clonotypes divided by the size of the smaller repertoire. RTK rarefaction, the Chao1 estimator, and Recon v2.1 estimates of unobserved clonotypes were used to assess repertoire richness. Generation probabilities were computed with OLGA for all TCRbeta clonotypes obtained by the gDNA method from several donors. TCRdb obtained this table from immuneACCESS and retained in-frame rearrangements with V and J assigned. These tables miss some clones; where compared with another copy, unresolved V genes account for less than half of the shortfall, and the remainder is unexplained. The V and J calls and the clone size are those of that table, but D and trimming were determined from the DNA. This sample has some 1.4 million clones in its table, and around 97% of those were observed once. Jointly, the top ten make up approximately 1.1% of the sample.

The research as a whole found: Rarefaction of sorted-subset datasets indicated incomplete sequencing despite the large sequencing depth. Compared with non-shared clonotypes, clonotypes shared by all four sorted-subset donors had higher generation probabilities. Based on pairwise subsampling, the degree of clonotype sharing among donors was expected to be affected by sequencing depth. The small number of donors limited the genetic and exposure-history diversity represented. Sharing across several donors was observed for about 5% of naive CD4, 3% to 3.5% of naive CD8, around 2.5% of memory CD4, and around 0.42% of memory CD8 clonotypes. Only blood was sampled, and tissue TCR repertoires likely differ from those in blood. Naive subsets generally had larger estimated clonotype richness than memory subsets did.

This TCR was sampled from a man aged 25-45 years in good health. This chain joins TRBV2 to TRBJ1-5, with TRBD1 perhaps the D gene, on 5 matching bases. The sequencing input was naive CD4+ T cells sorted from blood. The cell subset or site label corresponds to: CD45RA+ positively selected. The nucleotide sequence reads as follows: TGTGCCAGCAGTGTTGGCACTGGACAACCCCAGCATTTT. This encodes CASSVGTGQPQHF.